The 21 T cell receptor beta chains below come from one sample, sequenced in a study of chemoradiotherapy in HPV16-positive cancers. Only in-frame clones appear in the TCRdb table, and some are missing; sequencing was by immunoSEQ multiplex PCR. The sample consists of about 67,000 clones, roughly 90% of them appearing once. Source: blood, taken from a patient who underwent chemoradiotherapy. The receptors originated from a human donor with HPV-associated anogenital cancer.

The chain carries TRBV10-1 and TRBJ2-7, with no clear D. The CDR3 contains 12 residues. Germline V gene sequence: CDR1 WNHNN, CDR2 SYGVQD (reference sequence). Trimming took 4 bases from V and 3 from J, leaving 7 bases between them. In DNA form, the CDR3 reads TGCGCCAGCAGTGGACAAAACTACGAGCAGTACTTC. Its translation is CASSGQNYEQYF.

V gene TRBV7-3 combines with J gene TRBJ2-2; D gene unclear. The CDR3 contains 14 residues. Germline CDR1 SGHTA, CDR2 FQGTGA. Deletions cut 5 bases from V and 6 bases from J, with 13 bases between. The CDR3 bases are TGTGCCAGCAGCCCCCGCCAGGTATCCGGGGAGCTGTTTTTT. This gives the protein CASSPRQVSGELFF.

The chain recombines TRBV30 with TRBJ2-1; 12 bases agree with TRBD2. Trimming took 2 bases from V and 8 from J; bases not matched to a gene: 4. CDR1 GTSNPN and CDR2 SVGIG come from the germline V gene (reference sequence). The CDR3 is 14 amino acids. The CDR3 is CAWSWLAGGDEQFF. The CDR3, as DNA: TGTGCCTGGAGTTGGCTAGCGGGGGGGGATGAGCAGTTCTTC.

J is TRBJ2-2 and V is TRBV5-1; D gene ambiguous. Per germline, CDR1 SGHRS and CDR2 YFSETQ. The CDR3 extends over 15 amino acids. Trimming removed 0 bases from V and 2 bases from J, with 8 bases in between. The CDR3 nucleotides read TGCGCCAGCAGCTTGGGATACCCCAACACCGGGGAGCTGTTTTTT. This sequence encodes CASSLGYPNTGELFF.

Here the CDR3 reads CASRFTGGKETQYF. As DNA, the CDR3 is TGCGCCAGCAGGTTTACAGGGGGAAAGGAGACCCAGTACTTC. This sequence joins TRBV5-1 and TRBJ2-5, with 8 bases that match TRBD1. The CDR3 runs to 14 residues. CDR1 and CDR2 (germline): SGHRS, YFSETQ. Unmatched junction bases numbered 8, after V lost 5 bases and J lost 5 bases.

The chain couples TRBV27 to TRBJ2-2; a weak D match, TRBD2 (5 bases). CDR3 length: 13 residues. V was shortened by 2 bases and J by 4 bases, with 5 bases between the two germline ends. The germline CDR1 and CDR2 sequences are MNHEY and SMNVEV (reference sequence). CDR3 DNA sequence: TGTGCCAGCAGTTTAGCGGGCACCGGGGAGCTGTTTTTT. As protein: CASSLAGTGELFF.

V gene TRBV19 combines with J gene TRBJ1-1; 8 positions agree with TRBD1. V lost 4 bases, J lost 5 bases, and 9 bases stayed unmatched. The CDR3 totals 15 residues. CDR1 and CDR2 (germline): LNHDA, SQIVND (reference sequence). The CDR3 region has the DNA TGTGCCAGTAGTACCTCAGGGGGCGCGTGGACTGAAGCTTTCTTT. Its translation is CASSTSGGAWTEAFF. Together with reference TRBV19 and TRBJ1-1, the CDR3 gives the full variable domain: DGGITQSPKYLFRKEGQNVTLSCEQNLNHDAMYWYRQDPGQGLRLIYYSQIVNDFQKGDIAEGYSVSREKKESFPLTVTSAQKNPTAFYLCASSTSGGAWTEAFFGQGTRLTVV.

Here the CDR3 DNA reads TGCGCCAGCAGCTTACCGGGACAGGGCCTATACGAGCAGTACTTC. It specifies CASSLPGQGLYEQYF. V and J are TRBV5-1 and TRBJ2-7, with TRBD1 matching over 9 bases. CDR3 length equals 15 residues. V was pared by 2 bases and J by 4 bases, with 7 bases of the junction left unmatched. CDR1 is SGHRS, CDR2 YFSETQ, per germline.

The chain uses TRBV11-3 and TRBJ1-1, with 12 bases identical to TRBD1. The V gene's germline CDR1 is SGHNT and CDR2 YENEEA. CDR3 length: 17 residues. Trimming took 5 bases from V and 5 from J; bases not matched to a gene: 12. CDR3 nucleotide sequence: TGTGCCAGCAGCATGGGGCTTGGGACAGGGGGCGGGACTGAAGCTTTCTTT. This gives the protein CASSMGLGTGGGTEAFF.

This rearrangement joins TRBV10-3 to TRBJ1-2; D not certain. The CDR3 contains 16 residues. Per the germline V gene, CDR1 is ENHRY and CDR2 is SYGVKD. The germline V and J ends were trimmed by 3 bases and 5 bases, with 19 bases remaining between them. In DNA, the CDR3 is TGTGCCATCAGTGATGGGTCGGAGTATAAGGCTTATGGCTACACCTTC. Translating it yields CAISDGSEYKAYGYTF.

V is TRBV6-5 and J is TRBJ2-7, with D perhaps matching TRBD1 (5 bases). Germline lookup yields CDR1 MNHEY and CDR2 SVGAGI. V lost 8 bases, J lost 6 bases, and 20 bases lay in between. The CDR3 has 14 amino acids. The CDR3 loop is CASHRGARAPEQYF. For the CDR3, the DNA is TGTGCCAGCCATAGGGGCGCTAGGGCCCCCGAGCAGTACTTC.

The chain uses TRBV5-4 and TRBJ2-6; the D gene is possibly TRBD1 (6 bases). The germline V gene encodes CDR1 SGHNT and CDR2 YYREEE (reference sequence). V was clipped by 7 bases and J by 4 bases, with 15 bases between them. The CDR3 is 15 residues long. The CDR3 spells CASRTQGNGANVLTF. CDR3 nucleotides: TGTGCCAGCCGCACACAGGGAAACGGGGCCAACGTCCTGACTTTC. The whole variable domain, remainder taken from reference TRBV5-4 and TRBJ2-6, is ETGVTQSPTHLIKTRGQQVTLRCSSQSGHNTVSWYQQALGQGPQFIFQYYREEENGRGNFPPRFSGLQFPNYSSELNVNALELDDSALYLCASRTQGNGANVLTFGAGSRLTVL.

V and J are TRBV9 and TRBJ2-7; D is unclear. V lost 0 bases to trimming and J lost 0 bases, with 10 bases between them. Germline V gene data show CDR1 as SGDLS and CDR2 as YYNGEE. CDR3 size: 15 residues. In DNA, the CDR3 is TGTGCCAGCAGCGTAGGACTGCTTGGCTCCTACGAGCAGTACTTC. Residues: CASSVGLLGSYEQYF.

The CDR3 DNA follows: TGTGCCAGCAGCTTTCAAACGGGAGAGGGCGACGAGCAGTACTTC. This gives the protein CASSFQTGEGDEQYF. The V gene is TRBV7-2, the J gene TRBJ2-7; D is possibly TRBD2 (6 bases). Germline V gene lookup returns CDR1 SGHTA and CDR2 FQGNSA. Trimming removed 3 bases at V and 5 bases at J, with 17 bases between. This CDR3 comprises 15 residues.

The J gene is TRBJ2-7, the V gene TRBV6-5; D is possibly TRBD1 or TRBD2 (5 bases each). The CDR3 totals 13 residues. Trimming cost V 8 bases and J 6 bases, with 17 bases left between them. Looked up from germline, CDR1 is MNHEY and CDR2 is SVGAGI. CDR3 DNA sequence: TGTGCCAGCGGGTTTCTAGAGGGGAGCGAGCAGTACTTC. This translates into CASGFLEGSEQYF.

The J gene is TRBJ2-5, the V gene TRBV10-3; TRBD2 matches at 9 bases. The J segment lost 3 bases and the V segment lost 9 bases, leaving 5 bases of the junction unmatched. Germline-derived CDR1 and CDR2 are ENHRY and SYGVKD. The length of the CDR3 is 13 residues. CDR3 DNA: TGTGCCATAAGCGGGAGGTACGAAGAGACCCAGTACTTC. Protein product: CAISGRYEETQYF.

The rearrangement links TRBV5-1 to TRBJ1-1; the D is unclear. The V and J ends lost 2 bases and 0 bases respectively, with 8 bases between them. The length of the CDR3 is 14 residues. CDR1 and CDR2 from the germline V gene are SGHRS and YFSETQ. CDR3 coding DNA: TGCGCCAGCAGCTTTGGCGGACTGAACACTGAAGCTTTCTTT. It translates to CASSFGGLNTEAFF.

The CDR3 protein is CASSSTGRAGEQYF. Here the CDR3 DNA reads TGTGCCAGCAGCTCGACAGGGAGGGCTGGGGAGCAGTACTTC. The chain links TRBV7-8 to TRBJ2-7, with D tentatively TRBD1 or TRBD2 (7 bases each). Germline values: CDR1 SGHVS, CDR2 FQNEAQ. This CDR3 comprises 14 residues. V lost 4 bases to trimming and J lost 7 bases, with 17 bases between them.

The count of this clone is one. The CDR3 nucleotides are TGTGCCAGCAGCCCCGGGACAGGGGGCGCGGAGCCCCAGCATTTT. This encodes CASSPGTGGAEPQHF. V and J are TRBV9 and TRBJ1-5; 12 nucleotides match TRBD1. Germline values: CDR1 SGDLS, CDR2 YYNGEE. V lost 4 bases to trimming and J lost 8 bases; unmatched junction nucleotides: 7. This CDR3 region has 15 residues.

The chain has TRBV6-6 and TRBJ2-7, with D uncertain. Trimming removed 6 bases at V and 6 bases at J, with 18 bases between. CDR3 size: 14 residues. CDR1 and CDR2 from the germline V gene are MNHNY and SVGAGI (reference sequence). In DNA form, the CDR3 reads TGTGCCAGCAGCCCCTTTGAACTTGGTCGCGAGCAGTACTTC. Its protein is CASSPFELGREQYF.

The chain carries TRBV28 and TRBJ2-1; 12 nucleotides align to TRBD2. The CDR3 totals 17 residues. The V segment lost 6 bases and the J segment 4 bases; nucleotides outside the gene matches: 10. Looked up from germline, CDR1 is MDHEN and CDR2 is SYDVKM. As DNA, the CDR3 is TGTGCCAGCAGGCGTAGAAGCCTAGCGGGGGGGTACAATGAGCAGTTCTTC. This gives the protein CASRRRSLAGGYNEQFF.